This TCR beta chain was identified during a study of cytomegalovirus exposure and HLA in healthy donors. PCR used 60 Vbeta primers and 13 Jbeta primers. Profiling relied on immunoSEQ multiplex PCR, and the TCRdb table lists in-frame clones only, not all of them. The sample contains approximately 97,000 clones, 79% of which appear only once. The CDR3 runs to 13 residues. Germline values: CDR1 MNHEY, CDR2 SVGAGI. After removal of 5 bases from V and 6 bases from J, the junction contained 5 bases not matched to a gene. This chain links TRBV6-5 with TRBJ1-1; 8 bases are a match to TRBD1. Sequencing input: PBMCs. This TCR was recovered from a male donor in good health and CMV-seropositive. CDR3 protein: CASSDDRGPEAFF. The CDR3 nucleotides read TGTGCCAGCAGTGACGACAGGGGCCCTGAAGCTTTCTTT.